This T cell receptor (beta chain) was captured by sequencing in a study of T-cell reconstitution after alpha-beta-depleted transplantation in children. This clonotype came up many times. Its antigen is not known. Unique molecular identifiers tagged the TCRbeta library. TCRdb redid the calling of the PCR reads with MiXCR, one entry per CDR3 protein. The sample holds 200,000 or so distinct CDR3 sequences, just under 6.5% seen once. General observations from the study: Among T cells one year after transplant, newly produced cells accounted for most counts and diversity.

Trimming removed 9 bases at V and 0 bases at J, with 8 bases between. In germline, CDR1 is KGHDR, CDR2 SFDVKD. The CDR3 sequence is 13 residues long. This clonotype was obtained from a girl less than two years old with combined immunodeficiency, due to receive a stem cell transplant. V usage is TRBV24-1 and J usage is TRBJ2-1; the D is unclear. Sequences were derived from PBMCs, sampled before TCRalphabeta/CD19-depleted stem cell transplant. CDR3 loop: CATAYSSYNEQFF. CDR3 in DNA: TGTGCCACCGCCTACAGCTCCTACAATGAGCAGTTCTTC.